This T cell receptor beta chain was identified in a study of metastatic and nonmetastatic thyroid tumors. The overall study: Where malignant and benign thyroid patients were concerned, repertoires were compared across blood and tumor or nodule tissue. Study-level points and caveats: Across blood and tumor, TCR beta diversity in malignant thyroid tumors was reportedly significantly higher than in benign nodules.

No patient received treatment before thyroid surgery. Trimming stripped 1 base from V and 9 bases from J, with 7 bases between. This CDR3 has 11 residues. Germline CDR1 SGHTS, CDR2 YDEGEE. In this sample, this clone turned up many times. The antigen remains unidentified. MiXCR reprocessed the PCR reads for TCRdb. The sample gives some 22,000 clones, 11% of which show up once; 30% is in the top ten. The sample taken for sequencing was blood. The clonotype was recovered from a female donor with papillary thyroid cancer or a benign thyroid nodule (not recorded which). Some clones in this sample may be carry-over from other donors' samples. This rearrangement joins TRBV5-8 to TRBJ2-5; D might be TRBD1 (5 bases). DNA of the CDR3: TGTGCCAGCAGCTTGCAGGGCCCCCAGTACTTC. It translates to CASSLQGPQYF.